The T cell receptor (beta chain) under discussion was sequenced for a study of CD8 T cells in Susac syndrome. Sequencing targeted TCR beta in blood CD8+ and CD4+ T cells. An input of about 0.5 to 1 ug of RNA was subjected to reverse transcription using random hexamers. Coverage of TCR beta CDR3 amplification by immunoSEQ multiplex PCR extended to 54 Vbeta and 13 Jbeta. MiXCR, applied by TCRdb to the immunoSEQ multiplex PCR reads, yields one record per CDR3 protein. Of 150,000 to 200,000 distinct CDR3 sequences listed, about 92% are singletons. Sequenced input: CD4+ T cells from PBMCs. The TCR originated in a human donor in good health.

In DNA form, the CDR3 reads TGCAGTGCCACCGGCGGGGGGAACTACGAGCAGTACTTC. It yields the protein CSATGGGNYEQYF. The rearrangement joins TRBV20-1 to TRBJ2-7, with 8 bases that match TRBD2. After removal of 6 bases from V and 3 bases from J, the junction contained 7 bases not matched to a gene. Germline CDR1 and CDR2: DFQATT and SNEGSKA (reference sequence). The CDR3 is 13 residues long.